This entry concerns a single T cell receptor (beta chain). Its antigen is as yet unknown. The method was immunoSEQ multiplex PCR; TCRdb's version includes in-frame clones alone and lacks a portion of them. The sample has 60,000 to 65,000 clones, 90% to 95% seen once. The data were obtained in a study of graft-versus-host responses after intestinal transplantation. The overall study: Anti-thymocyte globulin induction preceded three to four years of tacrolimus and steroid maintenance in all recipients.

The CDR3 contains 15 residues. V lost 2 bases and J lost 6, with 16 bases in between. Per the germline V gene, CDR1 is SGHAT and CDR2 is FQDESV (reference sequence). Whole-study findings and limits: When patients had graft-donor T cell macrochimerism, their allografts held high graft-versus-host to host-versus-graft clonal ratios. Recipient marrow showed GvH clones, some seen first in ileum or blood.

The receptor's source is a human donor who was the organ donor for an intestinal transplant. The specimen comprised unstimulated CD8+ T cells sorted from spleen or lymph node cells, sampled before transplant. The rearrangement joins TRBV11-1 to TRBJ1-2; unclear D gene. CDR3 sequence: CASSLTPGTKDGYTF. The CDR3 coding sequence is TGTGCCAGCAGCTTAACCCCGGGAACCAAGGATGGCTACACCTTC.